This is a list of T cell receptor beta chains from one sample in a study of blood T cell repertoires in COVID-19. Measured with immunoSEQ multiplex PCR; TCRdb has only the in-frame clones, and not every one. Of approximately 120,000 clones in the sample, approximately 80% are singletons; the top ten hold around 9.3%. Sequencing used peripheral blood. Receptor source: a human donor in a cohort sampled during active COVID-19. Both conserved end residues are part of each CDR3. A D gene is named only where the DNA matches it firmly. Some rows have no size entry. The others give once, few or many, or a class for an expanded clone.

cdr3_aa: CAWTTRAGGDSPLHF; cdr3_nt: TGTGCCTGGACTACTCGCGCAGGGGGCGATTCACCCCTCCACTTT; j_call: TRBJ1-6; v_call: TRBV30; d_call: TRBD1; clone_size: NA
cdr3_aa: CATSREVSLLGEQYF; cdr3_nt: TGTGCCACCAGCAGAGAGGTGTCCCTCCTCGGGGAGCAGTACTTC; j_call: TRBJ2-7; v_call: TRBV15; d_call: NA; clone_size: NA
cdr3_aa: CASSPPGQISYEQYF; cdr3_nt: TGTGCCAGCTCACCACCGGGACAGATCTCCTACGAGCAGTACTTC; j_call: TRBJ2-7; v_call: TRBV18; d_call: TRBD1; clone_size: NA
cdr3_aa: CASSWDKWDTQYF; cdr3_nt: TGTGCCAGCAGCTGGGACAAGTGGGATACGCAGTATTTT; j_call: TRBJ2-3; v_call: TRBV3-1/TRBV3-2; d_call: NA; clone_size: NA
cdr3_aa: CASSPGQRVWGYTF; cdr3_nt: TGTGCCAGCAGCCCGGGACAGCGGGTTTGGGGCTACACCTTC; j_call: TRBJ1-2; v_call: TRBV7-8; d_call: TRBD1; clone_size: NA
cdr3_aa: CASSVGSLTGKEKLFF; cdr3_nt: TGTGCCAGCAGCGTAGGATCTTTGACAGGGAAAGAAAAACTGTTTTTT; j_call: TRBJ1-4; v_call: TRBV9; d_call: TRBD1; clone_size: once
cdr3_aa: CASSRGTGTYNEQFF; cdr3_nt: TGTGCCAGCAGCCGCGGGACAGGCACCTACAATGAGCAGTTCTTC; j_call: TRBJ2-1; v_call: TRBV7-8; d_call: TRBD1; clone_size: NA
cdr3_aa: CASSFGQGLAKNIQYF; cdr3_nt: TGTGCCAGCAGCTTTGGACAGGGTCTAGCCAAAAACATTCAGTACTTC; j_call: TRBJ2-4; v_call: TRBV11-2; d_call: TRBD1; clone_size: few
cdr3_aa: CASSQNQDSGANVLTF; cdr3_nt: TGCGCCAGCAGCCAGAACCAGGACTCTGGGGCCAACGTCCTGACTTTC; j_call: TRBJ2-6; v_call: TRBV4-3; d_call: NA; clone_size: once
cdr3_aa: CASSLEGTGVNNEQFF; cdr3_nt: TGTGCCAGCAGCTTAGAGGGGACTGGGGTAAACAATGAGCAGTTCTTC; j_call: TRBJ2-1; v_call: TRBV7-6; d_call: NA; clone_size: NA
cdr3_aa: CASSPFSLNYGYTF; cdr3_nt: TGCGCCAGCAGTCCCTTTTCCCTTAACTATGGCTACACCTTC; j_call: TRBJ1-2; v_call: TRBV23-1; d_call: NA; clone_size: NA
cdr3_aa: CASSSTSGSTDTQYF; cdr3_nt: TGTGCCAGCAGTTCCACTAGCGGTAGCACAGATACGCAGTATTTT; j_call: TRBJ2-3; v_call: TRBV28; d_call: TRBD2; clone_size: NA
cdr3_aa: CASRPRELYGYTF; cdr3_nt: TGTGCCAGCAGACCCCGGGAGCTCTATGGCTACACCTTC; j_call: TRBJ1-2; v_call: TRBV5-4; d_call: NA; clone_size: NA
cdr3_aa: CASSLPPVERTEAFF; cdr3_nt: TGTGCCAGCAGTTTACCACCGGTGGAGAGGACTGAAGCTTTCTTT; j_call: TRBJ1-1; v_call: TRBV6-8; d_call: NA; clone_size: NA
cdr3_aa: CASRFTKDRGGYTF; cdr3_nt: TGTGCCAGTAGGTTCACTAAGGACAGGGGTGGCTACACCTTC; j_call: TRBJ1-2; v_call: TRBV19; d_call: TRBD1; clone_size: NA
cdr3_aa: CASSSSGRGSYEQYF; cdr3_nt: TGTGCCAGCAGTTCTAGCGGGAGGGGATCCTACGAGCAGTACTTC; j_call: TRBJ2-7; v_call: TRBV28; d_call: TRBD2; clone_size: NA
cdr3_aa: CASSYFPTSGGSAYEQYF; cdr3_nt: TGTGCCAGCAGCTATTTCCCGACTAGCGGGGGGTCCGCCTACGAGCAGTACTTC; j_call: TRBJ2-7; v_call: TRBV5-5; d_call: TRBD2; clone_size: NA
cdr3_aa: CASSLDRYQETQYF; cdr3_nt: TGTGCCAGTAGTCTAGACAGGTACCAAGAGACCCAGTACTTC; j_call: TRBJ2-5; v_call: TRBV19; d_call: NA; clone_size: NA
cdr3_aa: CASSLAGVAYEQYF; cdr3_nt: TGTGCCAGCAGCTTGGCCGGGGTTGCCTACGAGCAGTACTTC; j_call: TRBJ2-7; v_call: TRBV5-4; d_call: NA; clone_size: NA
cdr3_aa: CASSLGTSGSWLDTQYF; cdr3_nt: TGTGCCAGCAGCTTAGGGACTAGCGGGAGCTGGCTAGATACGCAGTATTTT; j_call: TRBJ2-3; v_call: TRBV11-2; d_call: TRBD2; clone_size: NA
cdr3_aa: CASTEAGASTDTQYF; cdr3_nt: TGTGCCAGCACCGAAGCAGGGGCTAGCACAGATACGCAGTATTTT; j_call: TRBJ2-3; v_call: TRBV2; d_call: NA; clone_size: NA
cdr3_aa: CASSQGGSGANVLTF; cdr3_nt: TGTGCCAGCAGCCAGGGGGGCTCTGGGGCCAACGTCCTGACTTTC; j_call: TRBJ2-6; v_call: TRBV3-1/TRBV3-2; d_call: NA; clone_size: NA
cdr3_aa: CASSSLAGHSYEQYF; cdr3_nt: TGTGCCAGCAGCTCACTAGCGGGGCACTCCTACGAGCAGTACTTC; j_call: TRBJ2-7; v_call: TRBV11-2; d_call: TRBD2; clone_size: NA
cdr3_aa: CASSYTSNQPQHF; cdr3_nt: TGTGCCAGCAGTTACACTAGCAATCAGCCCCAGCATTTT; j_call: TRBJ1-5; v_call: TRBV28; d_call: NA; clone_size: NA
cdr3_aa: CASRDGQVGNTEAFF; cdr3_nt: TGTGCCAGCAGGGATGGACAGGTTGGGAACACTGAAGCTTTCTTT; j_call: TRBJ1-1; v_call: TRBV6-5; d_call: TRBD1; clone_size: NA
cdr3_aa: CASSLGHGGGGAVYEQYF; cdr3_nt: TGTGCCAGCAGCTTAGGCCATGGGGGCGGGGGGGCCGTCTACGAGCAGTACTTC; j_call: TRBJ2-7; v_call: TRBV11-3; d_call: TRBD2; clone_size: NA
cdr3_aa: CASSTDSRVETQYF; cdr3_nt: TGCGCCAGCAGCACTGACAGCCGCGTAGAGACCCAGTACTTC; j_call: TRBJ2-5; v_call: TRBV5-1; d_call: NA; clone_size: NA
cdr3_aa: CASSQTFLGPTSGQFF; cdr3_nt: TGTGCCAGCAGCCAAACCTTCCTGGGCCCCACTTCAGGGCAGTTCTTC; j_call: TRBJ2-1; v_call: TRBV3-1/TRBV3-2; d_call: NA; clone_size: NA
cdr3_aa: CASSQRTGEAFF; cdr3_nt: TGTGCCAGCAGCCAACGGACAGGGGAAGCTTTCTTT; j_call: TRBJ1-1; v_call: TRBV14; d_call: TRBD1; clone_size: NA
cdr3_aa: CASSSRTGGWEQYF; cdr3_nt: TGTGCCAGCAGCTCCCGGACAGGGGGATGGGAGCAGTACTTC; j_call: TRBJ2-7; v_call: TRBV5-5; d_call: TRBD1; clone_size: NA
cdr3_aa: CASRPDRVNTEAFF; cdr3_nt: TGTGCCAGCAGACCTGACAGGGTGAACACTGAAGCTTTCTTT; j_call: TRBJ1-1; v_call: TRBV6-2/TRBV6-3; d_call: TRBD1; clone_size: NA
cdr3_aa: CASSSFLGNRAANYGYTF; cdr3_nt: TGTGCCAGCAGCTCTTTTTTAGGGAACAGGGCGGCTAACTATGGCTACACCTTC; j_call: TRBJ1-2; v_call: TRBV5-4; d_call: NA; clone_size: NA
cdr3_aa: CASSIYPGQGNTGELFF; cdr3_nt: TGTGCCAGTAGTATCTATCCGGGACAGGGAAACACCGGGGAGCTGTTTTTT; j_call: TRBJ2-2; v_call: TRBV19; d_call: TRBD1; clone_size: NA
cdr3_aa: CASSYLIGTGTPSTEAFF; cdr3_nt: TGTGCCAGCAGTTACTTAATCGGGACAGGGACCCCGAGCACTGAAGCTTTCTTT; j_call: TRBJ1-1; v_call: TRBV6-2/TRBV6-3; d_call: TRBD1; clone_size: few
cdr3_aa: CASTLDRVFHEQFF; cdr3_nt: TGTGCCAGTACTTTGGACAGGGTATTCCATGAGCAGTTCTTC; j_call: TRBJ2-1; v_call: TRBV19; d_call: TRBD1; clone_size: NA
cdr3_aa: CASSNQGASSYEQYF; cdr3_nt: TGTGCCAGTAGTAACCAGGGGGCTTCCTCCTACGAGCAGTACTTC; j_call: TRBJ2-7; v_call: TRBV19; d_call: TRBD1; clone_size: NA
cdr3_aa: CASSLRTGGGSPLHF; cdr3_nt: TGTGCCAGCAGCTTACGGACAGGGGGAGGCTCACCCCTCCACTTT; j_call: TRBJ1-6; v_call: TRBV7-3; d_call: TRBD1; clone_size: NA
cdr3_aa: CASSLVVSGAYEQYF; cdr3_nt: TGTGCCAGCAGCTTAGTAGTTAGCGGGGCCTACGAGCAGTACTTC; j_call: TRBJ2-7; v_call: TRBV11-2; d_call: TRBD2; clone_size: NA
cdr3_aa: CAWTVNIGGRGNTIYF; cdr3_nt: TGTGCCTGGACAGTGAACATAGGAGGGAGAGGAAACACCATATATTTT; j_call: TRBJ1-3; v_call: TRBV30; d_call: NA; clone_size: once
cdr3_aa: CASSRASGGQETQYF; cdr3_nt: TGTGCCAGTAGTAGGGCTAGCGGAGGACAAGAGACCCAGTACTTC; j_call: TRBJ2-5; v_call: TRBV19; d_call: TRBD2; clone_size: NA
cdr3_aa: CAVTSSFSYGYTF; cdr3_nt: TGTGCCGTCACAAGTTCCTTCTCCTATGGCTACACCTTC; j_call: TRBJ1-2; v_call: TRBV28; d_call: NA; clone_size: NA
cdr3_aa: CASSVSLVSSGNTIYF; cdr3_nt: TGTGCCAGCAGCGTGTCTCTCGTGAGCTCTGGAAACACCATATATTTT; j_call: TRBJ1-3; v_call: TRBV9; d_call: NA; clone_size: NA
cdr3_aa: CASSQDSRGGGEKLFF; cdr3_nt: TGCGCCAGCAGCCAAGATTCACGGGGAGGGGGTGAAAAACTGTTTTTT; j_call: TRBJ1-4; v_call: TRBV4-1; d_call: NA; clone_size: NA